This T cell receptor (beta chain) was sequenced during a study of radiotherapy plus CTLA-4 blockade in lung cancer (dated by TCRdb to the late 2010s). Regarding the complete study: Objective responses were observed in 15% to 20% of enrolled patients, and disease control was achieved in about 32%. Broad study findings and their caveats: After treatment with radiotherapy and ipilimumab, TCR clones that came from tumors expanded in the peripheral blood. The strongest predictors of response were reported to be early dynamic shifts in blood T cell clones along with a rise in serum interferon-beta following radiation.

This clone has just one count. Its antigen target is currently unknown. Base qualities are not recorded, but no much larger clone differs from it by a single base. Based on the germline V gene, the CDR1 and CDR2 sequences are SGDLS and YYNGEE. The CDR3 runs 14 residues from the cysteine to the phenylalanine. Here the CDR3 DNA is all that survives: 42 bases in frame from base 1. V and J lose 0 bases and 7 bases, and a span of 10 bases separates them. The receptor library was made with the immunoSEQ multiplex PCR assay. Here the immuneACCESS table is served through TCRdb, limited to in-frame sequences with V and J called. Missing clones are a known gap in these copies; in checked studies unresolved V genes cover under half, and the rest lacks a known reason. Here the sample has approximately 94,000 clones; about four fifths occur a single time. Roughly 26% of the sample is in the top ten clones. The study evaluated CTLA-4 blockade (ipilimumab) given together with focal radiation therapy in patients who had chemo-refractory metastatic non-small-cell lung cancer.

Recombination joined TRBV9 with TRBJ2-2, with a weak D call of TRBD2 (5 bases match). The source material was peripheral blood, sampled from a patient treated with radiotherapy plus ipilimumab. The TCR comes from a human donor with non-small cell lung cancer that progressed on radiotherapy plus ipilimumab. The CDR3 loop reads CASSVGPGSGELFF. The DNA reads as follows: TGTGCCAGCAGCGTAGGACCGGGGAGCGGGGAGCTGTTTTTT.